The 20 T cell receptor beta chains given below trace back to one sample, sequenced in a study of blood T cell repertoires in COVID-19. This table comes from immunoSEQ multiplex PCR, and its TCRdb copy is limited to in-frame clones, with some not included. The data show roughly 130,000 clones, with 70% to 80% seen just once and 4.5% to 5% held by the top ten. Sequenced sample: peripheral blood. These receptors all stem from a woman in her 70s with COVID-19, enrolled during active disease.

CDR3 sequence: CASSLNFYNEQFF. The CDR3 coding sequence is TGCGCCAGCAGCTTGAACTTCTACAATGAGCAGTTCTTC. The chain links TRBV5-1 to TRBJ2-1; D remains ambiguous. V lost 1 base to trimming and J lost 3 bases, with 5 bases between them. Germline V gene data show CDR1 as SGHRS and CDR2 as YFSETQ. The CDR3 is 13 amino acids.

The chain has TRBV4-1 and TRBJ2-2; the match to TRBD2 covers 12 bases. This CDR3 comprises 19 residues. V trimming: 2 bases; J trimming: 0 bases; junction bases outside the gene matches: 7. Per germline, CDR1 MGHRA and CDR2 YSYEKL. Here the CDR3 DNA reads TGCGCCAGCAGCCAACAAGAACTAGCGGGGGGAGCGAACACCGGGGAGCTGTTTTTT. Translating it yields CASSQQELAGGANTGELFF.

V usage is TRBV6-5 and J usage is TRBJ1-3; possible D gene TRBD1, 5 bases. This CDR3 comprises 11 residues. Germline V CDR1 and CDR2: MNHEY, SVGAGI. Trimming pared 6 bases from V and 9 bases from J, leaving 9 bases between. Here the CDR3 reads CASRAGGTIYF. CDR3 sequence (DNA): TGTGCCAGCAGGGCCGGGGGCACCATATATTTT.

The genes are TRBV7-2 and TRBJ1-6; 9 bases agree with TRBD1. In germline, CDR1 is SGHTA, CDR2 FQGNSA. This CDR3 comprises 15 residues. Trimming removed 4 bases from V and 5 bases from J; junction bases left unmatched: 3. CDR3 nucleotides: TGTGCCAGCAGCTCAGGGACAGGGAATAATTCACCCCTCCACTTT. Amino acids: CASSSGTGNNSPLHF.

The V call is TRBV5-1, the J call TRBJ2-5; the D gene is possibly TRBD2 (6 bases). This CDR3 has 14 residues. Trimming stripped 0 bases from V and 1 base from J, with 7 bases between. Germline CDR1 reads SGHRS; CDR2 reads YFSETQ. DNA of the CDR3: TGCGCCAGCAGCTTGGTGGGGGGCCAAGAGACCCAGTACTTC. It encodes CASSLVGGQETQYF.

The chain combines TRBV15 with TRBJ2-1; 9 bases fit TRBD2. Germline CDR1 reads LNHNV; CDR2 reads YYDKDF (reference sequence). This CDR3 is built from 15 residues. J was trimmed by 2 bases and V by 4 bases; bases with no gene match: 3. This CDR3 is CATSIAGVAYNEQFF. The CDR3 region has the DNA TGTGCCACCAGCATAGCGGGGGTTGCCTACAATGAGCAGTTCTTC.

The J gene is TRBJ1-2, the V gene TRBV7-9; possibly TRBD1 for D (6 bases). V lost 5 bases, J lost 2 bases, and 12 bases lay in between. The CDR3 is 14 amino acids. Per the germline V gene, CDR1 is SEHNR and CDR2 is FQNEAQ (reference sequence). As DNA, the CDR3 is TGTGCCAGCAGCCTTCATGACAGGAACTATGGCTACACCTTC. It codes for CASSLHDRNYGYTF.

The J gene is TRBJ2-7, the V gene TRBV3-1 (or the pseudogene TRBV3-2); 9 bases match TRBD1. The CDR3 has 15 amino acids. Germline V gene data show CDR1 as LGHDT and CDR2 as YNNKEL (reference sequence). J gave up 3 bases and V 2 bases, and 5 bases lay outside the gene matches. The chain's CDR3 is CASSQQQGAGYEQYF. CDR3 DNA: TGTGCCAGCAGCCAACAACAGGGGGCGGGCTACGAGCAGTACTTC.

This clone has a handful of counts. This chain connects TRBV10-3 to TRBJ2-4; a possible D gene is TRBD2 (6 bases). Germline V gene data show CDR1 as ENHRY and CDR2 as SYGVKD. This CDR3 is 18 amino acids long. Trimming took off 0 bases at V and 1 base at J, with 16 bases between the two ends. This chain's CDR3 is CAISESGGGARAKNIQYF. In DNA form, the CDR3 reads TGTGCCATCAGTGAGTCCGGTGGCGGGGCTCGGGCCAAAAACATTCAGTACTTC.

The rearrangement uses TRBV5-1 and TRBJ2-7; TRBD1 matches at 7 bases. The germline gives CDR1 SGHRS, CDR2 YFSETQ. The CDR3 has 15 residues. J was trimmed by 0 bases and V by 5 bases; bases with no gene match: 8. CDR3: CASRSRDSPSYEQYF. The CDR3 DNA sequence: TGCGCCAGCAGATCCCGGGACAGCCCCTCCTACGAGCAGTACTTC. Complete variable domain (other parts from reference TRBV5-1 and TRBJ2-7): KAGVTQTPRYLIKTRGQQVTLSCSPISGHRSVSWYQQTPGQGLQFLFEYFSETQRNKGNFPGRFSGRQFSNSRSEMNVSTLELGDSALYLCASRSRDSPSYEQYFGPGTRLTVT.

The V call is TRBV7-9, the J call TRBJ1-1; D gene uncertain. Germline assignment: CDR1 SEHNR and CDR2 FQNEAQ (reference sequence). The CDR3 is 18 amino acids. Trimming took 5 bases from V and 0 from J, leaving 22 bases between them. The CDR3 region is CASSPSTGGSWMNTEAFF. As DNA, the CDR3 is TGTGCCAGCAGCCCGTCGACTGGAGGTTCCTGGATGAACACTGAAGCTTTCTTT.

The chain uses TRBV7-9 and TRBJ1-5; 7 nucleotides match TRBD1. This CDR3 is built from 16 residues. The ends lost 5 bases at V and 5 bases at J; junction bases unmatched: 12. CDR1 is SEHNR, CDR2 FQNEAQ, per germline (reference sequence). As DNA, the CDR3 is TGTGCCAGCAGCCGGACAGGCATCAACGGAGATCAGCCCCAGCATTTT. Amino acids: CASSRTGINGDQPQHF.

This clone was recorded only once. CDR3 loop: CASKSKGANGYTF. CDR3 coding DNA: TGTGCCAGCAAGAGTAAGGGGGCGAACGGCTACACCTTC. V and J are TRBV11-1 and TRBJ1-2; 7 bases fit TRBD1. The CDR3 sequence is 13 residues long. V gave up 7 bases and J gave up 8 bases; unmatched junction bases: 10. Germline lookup yields CDR1 SGHAT and CDR2 FQDESV (reference sequence).

The V and J genes are TRBV5-6 and TRBJ1-5; possibly TRBD1 for D (6 bases). The V end lost 3 bases, the J end lost 7 bases, and 17 bases lay between the germline ends. The CDR3 is 15 amino acids. Looked up from germline, CDR1 is SGHDT and CDR2 is YYEEEE. CDR3 in amino acids: CASSSALGGRQPQHF. The DNA of the CDR3 is TGTGCCAGCAGCTCTGCCCTTGGGGGCAGGCAGCCCCAGCATTTT.

V gene TRBV19 combines with J gene TRBJ2-1; tentatively, D is TRBD1 (5 bases). CDR1 is LNHDA and CDR2 is SQIVND in the germline V gene (reference sequence). The CDR3 has 13 amino acids. Deletions cut 4 bases from V and 12 bases from J, with 16 bases between. CDR3 in DNA: TGTGCCAGTAGTAGCAGAACAGGTCTAAGGCAGTTCTTC. Protein product: CASSSRTGLRQFF.

This chain connects TRBV5-4 to TRBJ1-4, with TRBD1 identical over 7 bases. Trimming took 0 bases from V and 7 from J; bases not matched to a gene: 6. CDR1 SGHNT and CDR2 YYREEE come from the germline V gene (reference sequence). The CDR3 is 15 residues long. This CDR3 reads CASSLGGQNPEKLFF. CDR3 nucleotides: TGTGCCAGCAGCTTGGGGGGACAGAACCCTGAAAAACTGTTTTTT.

This clone was seen a few times. V gene TRBV7-9 combines with J gene TRBJ1-1; no reliable D call. From germline, CDR1 is SEHNR and CDR2 FQNEAQ (reference sequence). Trimming took 1 base from V and 2 from J, leaving 11 bases between them. There are 15 residues in the CDR3. The CDR3 loop is CASSLVPKLNTEAFF. CDR3 sequence (DNA): TGTGCCAGCAGCTTAGTGCCGAAACTTAACACTGAAGCTTTCTTT.

To note about this clone: Germline and junction disagree at one end, which may indicate a read error. The chain links TRBV28 to TRBJ2-3; TRBD2 matches at 8 bases. The CDR3 is 12 amino acids. Germline CDR1 and CDR2: MDHEN and SYDVKM. In DNA form, the CDR3 reads TGTGCCAGCAGTTCTGGACTAGCCCCCCTTATTTTT. Translating it yields CASSSGLAPLIF. Looking up the rest from reference TRBV28 and TRBJ2-3 gives the full variable domain: DVKVTQSSRYLVKRTGEKVFLECVQDMDHENMFWYRQDPGLGLRLIYFSYDVKMKEKGDIPEGYSVSREKKERFSLILESASTNQTSMYLCASSSGLAPLIFGPGTRLTVL.

The V gene is TRBV3-1 (or the pseudogene TRBV3-2), the J gene TRBJ2-1; 9 bases map to TRBD2. The CDR3 consists of 14 residues. CDR1 is LGHDT, CDR2 YNNKEL, per germline (reference sequence). V dropped 6 bases and J dropped 10; count of bases not matched to a gene: 10. CDR3 sequence: CASSSLAGATEQFF. CDR3 sequence (DNA): TGTGCCAGCAGTTCTTTAGCGGGGGCCACAGAGCAGTTCTTC.

This chain's CDR3 is CASSPTGSVNSPLHF. The DNA for the CDR3 is TGTGCCAGCAGCCCGACAGGGTCTGTCAATTCACCCCTCCACTTT. The rearrangement joins TRBV7-9 to TRBJ1-6; 7 bases align to TRBD1. Germline V gives CDR1 SEHNR, CDR2 FQNEAQ (reference sequence). This CDR3 has 15 residues. Unmatched junction bases numbered 8, after V lost 5 bases and J lost 7 bases.